One sample yielded the 2 T cell receptor beta chains listed below, sequenced in a study of post-analysis software for immune sequencing data. These receptors are not linked to any known antigen. General study points: Several TRBV segments were more frequent in patients than controls; TRBV5-6, TRBV5-1 and TRBV20-1 belonged to this group.

The authors incorporated unique molecular identifiers into the TCR beta cDNA libraries. TCRdb re-analysed the PCR reads in MiXCR, keeping a single row per CDR3 protein. Of approximately 630,000 distinct CDR3 sequences listed, approximately 59% are singletons. The sequenced sample was blood. These receptor sequences come from a girl aged 2-10 years with multiple sclerosis.

This rearrangement joins TRBV2 to TRBJ2-7; D gene unclear. The germline gives CDR1 SNHLY, CDR2 FYNNEI. CDR3 length equals 13 residues. With 5 bases removed from V and 3 bases from J, the gap between germline ends came to 11 bases. CDR3 DNA sequence: TGTGCCAGCAGTTCCGGGTCCTTCTACGAGCAGTACTTC. Protein product: CASSSGSFYEQYF.

The V gene is TRBV6-1, the J gene TRBJ2-1, with 10 bases lining up with TRBD1. This CDR3 has 19 amino acids. The germline V gene has CDR1 MNHNS and CDR2 SASEGT. The junction had 20 bases not matched to a gene; V was cut back by 6 bases and J by 6 bases. CDR3 residues: CASRDRGSGRSTPSNEQFF. DNA for the CDR3: TGTGCCAGCAGGGACAGGGGGTCGGGGCGGTCTACCCCCTCCAATGAGCAGTTCTTC.